This T cell receptor (beta chain) is from a study of blood T cell repertoires in COVID-19. Study at large: Sample material is recorded as cDNA or gDNA derived from T cells, B-cell-depleted T cells, or PBMCs.

Profiled with immunoSEQ multiplex PCR; TCRdb holds only in-frame clones, not every one. The data show tens of thousands of clones, roughly 83% seen once. V gave up 0 bases and J gave up 0 bases, with 10 bases separating them. The CDR3 has 16 amino acids. Germline lookup yields CDR1 SGHRS and CDR2 YFSETQ. The chain combines TRBV5-1 with TRBJ1-3, with D possibly being TRBD1 (5 bases). The clonotype comes from an elderly man with active or convalescent COVID-19. The sequenced sample was peripheral blood. DNA for the CDR3: TGCGCCAGCAGCTTGGGGGGACTTCCCTCTGGAAACACCATATATTTT. It specifies CASSLGGLPSGNTIYF.